The entry below gives a single TCR beta chain sequence along with its context. The entry originates in a study of cytomegalovirus exposure and HLA in healthy donors. The length of the CDR3 is 13 residues. Germline CDR1 and CDR2: LNHDA and SQIVND (reference sequence). The trim removed 4 bases at V and 4 bases at J, leaving 2 bases unmatched. The PCR contained 60 Vbeta and 13 Jbeta primers. Per the authors' pipeline: A follow-up analysis tallied 73 million or so unique TCR beta chains, 9 million to 11 million shared. Profiling relied on immunoSEQ multiplex PCR, and the TCRdb table lists in-frame clones only, not all of them. That table gives V, J and clone size, and the DNA gave D and trimming. The sample shows about 100,000 clones, more than 65% of them seen only once.

V usage is TRBV19 and J usage is TRBJ1-1; 8 nucleotides agree with TRBD1. What was sequenced was PBMCs. The TCR sequence derives from a woman younger than 35 in good health and CMV-seropositive. CDR3 DNA: TGTGCCAGTAGTAAGACAGGGGTCACTGAAGCTTTCTTT. Its protein is CASSKTGVTEAFF.